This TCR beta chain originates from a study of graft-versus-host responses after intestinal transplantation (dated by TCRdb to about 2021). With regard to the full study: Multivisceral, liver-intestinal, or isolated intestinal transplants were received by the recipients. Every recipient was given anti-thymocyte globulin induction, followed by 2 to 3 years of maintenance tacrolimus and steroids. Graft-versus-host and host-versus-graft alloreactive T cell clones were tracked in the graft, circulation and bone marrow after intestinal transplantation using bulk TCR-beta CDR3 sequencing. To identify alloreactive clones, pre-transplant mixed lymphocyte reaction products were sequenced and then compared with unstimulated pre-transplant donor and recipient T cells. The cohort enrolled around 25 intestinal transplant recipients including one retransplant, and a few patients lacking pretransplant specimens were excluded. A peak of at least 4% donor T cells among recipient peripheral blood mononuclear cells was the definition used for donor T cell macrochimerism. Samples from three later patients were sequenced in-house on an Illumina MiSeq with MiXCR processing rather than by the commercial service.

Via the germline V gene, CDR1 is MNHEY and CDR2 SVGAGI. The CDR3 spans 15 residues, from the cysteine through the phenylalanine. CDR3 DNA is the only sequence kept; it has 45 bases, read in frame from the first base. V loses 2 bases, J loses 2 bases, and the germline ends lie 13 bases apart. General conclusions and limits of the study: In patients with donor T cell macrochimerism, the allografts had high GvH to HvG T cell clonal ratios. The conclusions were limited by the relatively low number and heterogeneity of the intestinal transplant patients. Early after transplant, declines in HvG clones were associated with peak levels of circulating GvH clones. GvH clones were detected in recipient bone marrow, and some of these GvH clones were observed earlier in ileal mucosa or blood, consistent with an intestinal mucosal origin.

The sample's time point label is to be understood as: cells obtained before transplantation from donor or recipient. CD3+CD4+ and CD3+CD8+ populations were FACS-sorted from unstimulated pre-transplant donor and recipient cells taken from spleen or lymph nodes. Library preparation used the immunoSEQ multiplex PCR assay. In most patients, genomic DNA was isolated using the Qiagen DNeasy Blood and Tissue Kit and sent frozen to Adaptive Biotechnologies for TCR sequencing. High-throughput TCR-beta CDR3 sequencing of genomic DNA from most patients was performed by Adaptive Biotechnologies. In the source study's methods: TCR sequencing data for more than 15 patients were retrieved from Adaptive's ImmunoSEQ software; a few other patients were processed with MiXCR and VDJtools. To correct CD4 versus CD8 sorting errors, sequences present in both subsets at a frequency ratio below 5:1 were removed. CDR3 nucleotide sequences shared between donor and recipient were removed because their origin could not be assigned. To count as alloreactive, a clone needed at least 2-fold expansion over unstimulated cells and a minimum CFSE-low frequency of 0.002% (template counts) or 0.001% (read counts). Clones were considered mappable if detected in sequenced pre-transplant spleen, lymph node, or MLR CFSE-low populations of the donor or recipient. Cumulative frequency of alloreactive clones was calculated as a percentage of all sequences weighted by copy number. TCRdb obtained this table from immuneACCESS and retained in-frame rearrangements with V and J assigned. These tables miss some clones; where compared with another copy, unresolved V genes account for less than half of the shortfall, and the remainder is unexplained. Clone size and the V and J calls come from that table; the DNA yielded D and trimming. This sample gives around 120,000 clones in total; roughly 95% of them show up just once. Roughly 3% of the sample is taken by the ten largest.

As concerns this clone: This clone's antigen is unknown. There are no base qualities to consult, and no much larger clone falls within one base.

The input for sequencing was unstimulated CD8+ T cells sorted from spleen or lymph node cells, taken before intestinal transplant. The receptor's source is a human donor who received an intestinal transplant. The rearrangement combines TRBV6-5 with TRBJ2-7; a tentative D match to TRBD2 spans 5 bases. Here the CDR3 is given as CASSYSDYQTYEQYF. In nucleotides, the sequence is TGTGCCAGCAGTTACAGTGACTACCAGACCTACGAGCAGTACTTC.